This T cell receptor (beta chain) was documented in a study of CD8+CD57+ T cells in acquired aplastic anemia. Study overall: The study obtained an average of about 3.4 ug of DNA from sorted CD4+ and CD8+ cells.

Individuals selected for sequencing had exhibited CD8+CD57+ cell expansion on flow cytometry. Severe acquired aplastic anemia was the diagnosis recorded for all patients. At blood sampling, none of the patients had yet received therapy. Study-level findings and limits: Overlapping CD8+ CDR3 repertoires of patients and controls contained 25 to 35 shared sequences.

About this clonotype: Its specificity is not known.

According to the study, genomic DNA was the template for TCR beta VDJ and CDR3 profiling. TCRdb passed the reads through MiXCR, listing each CDR3 protein once. The sample contains 310,000 or so distinct CDR3 sequences, under 65% of which appear only once. The sample comprised sorted CD4+, CD8+, or CD8+CD57+ T cells (not recorded which) from PBMCs. The clonotype was recovered from a human donor with aplastic anemia.

CDR3 residues: CASSDGYQETQYF. In DNA form, the CDR3 reads TGTGCCAGCAGTGACGGGTACCAAGAGACCCAGTACTTC. This rearrangement joins TRBV2 to TRBJ2-5, with D uncertain. Per germline, CDR1 SNHLY and CDR2 FYNNEI. Trimming took 3 bases from V and 0 from J, leaving 5 bases between them. This CDR3 has 13 residues.